The 14 T cell receptor beta chains below all came from one sample that was sequenced in a study of T-cell reconstitution after alpha-beta-depleted transplantation in children. Molecular barcoding with unique molecular identifiers was used for the TCRbeta library. TCRdb called the PCR reads again in MiXCR, with one record for every CDR3 protein. Among more than 300,000 distinct CDR3 sequences listed, around 15% were seen once. Sequenced material: PBMCs, mostly from graft donor cells, taken 360 days after TCRalphabeta/CD19-depleted stem cell transplant. The source is a male patient aged 2 to 10 who had a stem cell transplant for acute lymphoblastic leukemia, so the T cells may come from the graft donor.

The chain uses TRBV6-2 or TRBV6-3 and TRBJ2-2; 11 bases are shared with TRBD2. The V segment lost 0 bases and the J segment 6 bases; nucleotides outside the gene matches: 9. The CDR3 has 18 residues. Germline V gene data show CDR1 as MNHEY and CDR2 as SVGEGT. The CDR3 here is CASSYSTSGKEAPGELFF. Written as DNA, the CDR3 is TGTGCCAGCAGTTACTCGACTAGCGGGAAGGAAGCTCCCGGGGAGCTGTTTTTT.

This clonotype was seen more than once but under ten times. V usage is TRBV3-1 and J usage is TRBJ2-7, with D perhaps matching TRBD2 (6 bases). Trimming shortened V by 1 base and J by 6 bases, and 13 bases separated the two germline ends. CDR1 is LGHDT and CDR2 is YNNKEL in the germline V gene (reference sequence). CDR3 length: 14 amino acids. CDR3 in DNA: TGTGCCAGCAGCCAAGGGCGGGGCGGAGGCGAGCAGTACTTC. Residues: CASSQGRGGGEQYF.

This clonotype was seen only a few times. The chain links TRBV14 to TRBJ2-3; 7 nucleotides match TRBD2. The CDR3 is made up of 18 amino acids. Per germline, CDR1 SGHDN and CDR2 FVKESK. J was trimmed by 4 bases and V by 0 bases; bases with no gene match: 13. CDR3 nucleotides: TGTGCCAGCAGCCAAGATGACCCGATCTGGGGAGGGGCAGATACGCAGTATTTT. Protein: CASSQDDPIWGGADTQYF.

This clonotype came up many times. V gene TRBV4-1 combines with J gene TRBJ2-3; D might be TRBD2 (6 bases). The V gene lost 1 base and the J gene lost 3 bases, with 14 bases spanning the gap. Per germline, CDR1 MGHRA and CDR2 YSYEKL. This CDR3 is 16 amino acids long. CDR3 region: CASSQGRWSGTDTQYF. As DNA, the CDR3 is TGCGCCAGCAGCCAAGGCCGCTGGAGCGGGACAGATACGCAGTATTTT.

This clonotype has a handful of counts. The rearrangement joins TRBV27 to TRBJ2-2, with TRBD2 matching over 9 bases. V was clipped by 3 bases and J by 3 bases; unmatched bases: 23. Germline lookup yields CDR1 MNHEY and CDR2 SMNVEV (reference sequence). The CDR3 runs to 22 residues. CDR3 protein: CASSFHLGTVKASGAYTGELFF. As DNA, the CDR3 is TGTGCCAGCAGTTTTCATCTCGGGACAGTTAAGGCTAGCGGGGCATACACCGGGGAGCTGTTTTTT.

The V gene is TRBV12-3 or TRBV12-4, the J gene TRBJ2-1; 12 nucleotides agree with TRBD1. This CDR3 has 15 residues. Losses at the gene ends were 2 bases for V and 8 bases for J; bases not matched to a gene: 4. This chain's CDR3 is CASSLTGQGADEQFF. CDR3 coding DNA: TGTGCCAGCAGTTTAACGGGACAGGGGGCTGATGAGCAGTTCTTC.

V gene TRBV12-3 or TRBV12-4 combines with J gene TRBJ1-1; D possibly corresponds to TRBD1 (5 bases). This CDR3 contains 14 residues. V lost 3 bases to trimming and J lost 0 bases, with 8 bases between them. This chain's CDR3 is CASSLGVVNTEAFF. CDR3 DNA sequence: TGTGCCAGCAGTTTGGGGGTGGTGAACACTGAAGCTTTCTTT.

This clonotype was recorded a few times. The chain links TRBV28 to TRBJ2-1, with 11 nucleotides matching TRBD2. The germline V gene has CDR1 MDHEN and CDR2 SYDVKM. The V and J ends lost 7 bases and 9 bases, in that order; junction bases with no gene match: 14. This CDR3 has 16 amino acids. This CDR3 reads CASTLGASGRTGEQFF. The CDR3, as DNA: TGTGCCAGCACTCTAGGGGCTAGCGGGAGGACGGGTGAGCAGTTCTTC.

This clonotype was seen a handful of times. The gene calls are TRBV7-3 and TRBJ2-1; 8 bases are shared with TRBD2. The CDR3 length is 16 residues. CDR1 and CDR2 (germline): SGHTA, FQGTGA. V dropped 1 base and J dropped 7; count of bases not matched to a gene: 9. The CDR3 here is CASSLSWREAKNEQFF. Written as DNA, the CDR3 is TGTGCCAGCAGCTTAAGTTGGCGGGAGGCAAAAAATGAGCAGTTCTTC.

CDR3 nucleotides: TGTGCCAGCAGCCCAGAGCCCCGGCTTTACGAGCAGTACTTC. Translated, it gives CASSPEPRLYEQYF. The chain is built from TRBV4-2 and TRBJ2-7; D uncertain. The CDR3 contains 14 residues. The germline V gene has CDR1 LGHNA and CDR2 YNFKEQ. Trimming pared 4 bases from V and 4 bases from J, leaving 14 bases between.

V is TRBV30 and J is TRBJ2-5; D possibly matches TRBD1 or TRBD2 (5 bases each). Trimming pared 3 bases from V and 3 bases from J, leaving 17 bases between. This CDR3 spans 15 amino acids. From germline, CDR1 is GTSNPN and CDR2 SVGIG (reference sequence). CDR3 coding DNA: TGTGCCTGGAGCGCCCCGGGGCGGACCGAAGAGACCCAGTACTTC. This codes for CAWSAPGRTEETQYF.

This clonotype was detected many times. In nucleotides, the CDR3 is TGCAGTGCTAGGAGGGATAGTAGCACAGATACGCAGTATTTT. Its protein is CSARRDSSTDTQYF. The chain joins TRBV20-1 to TRBJ2-3; TRBD2 might be the D (5 bases). CDR1 and CDR2 (germline): DFQATT, SNEGSKA (reference sequence). The CDR3 sequence is 14 residues long. Trimming pared 3 bases from V and 0 bases from J, leaving 10 bases between.

CDR3 nucleotide sequence: TGTGCCATGGGCCCCCTACAGAGCTCCTACGAGCAGTACTTC. It encodes CAMGPLQSSYEQYF. The chain recombines TRBV5-6 with TRBJ2-7; unclear D gene. V was clipped by 9 bases and J by 0 bases, with 16 bases between them. CDR1 is SGHDT and CDR2 is YYEEEE in the germline V gene. The CDR3 is 14 amino acids.

V is TRBV5-1 and J is TRBJ2-1, with TRBD2 matching 12 bases. The CDR3 is 17 residues long. J gave up 8 bases and V 0 bases, and 9 bases lay outside the gene matches. Germline V CDR1 and CDR2: SGHRS, YFSETQ. The CDR3 bases are TGCGCCAGCAGCTTGGAGACTAGCGGGAGAAGGGGGTATGAGCAGTTCTTC. This translates into CASSLETSGRRGYEQFF.